This T cell receptor (beta chain) came from a study of CD8 T cells in Susac syndrome. RNA in amounts of about 0.45 to 1 ug was reverse transcribed with random hexamers. It was immunoSEQ multiplex PCR that amplified TCR beta CDR3 across 54 Vbeta and 13 Jbeta. Each CDR3 protein gets one entry after TCRdb re-called the immunoSEQ multiplex PCR reads with MiXCR. The table includes 150,000 to 250,000 distinct CDR3 sequences, nearly 95% detected once. Sequencing of TCR beta, carried out with a high-throughput approach, was applied to CD8+ and CD4+ T cells from the blood. CD8+ and CD4+ T cells were negatively isolated; TEMRA cells were FACS-enriched. Germline-derived CDR1 and CDR2 are SGHRS and YFSETQ. V was shortened by 4 bases and J by 4 bases, with 19 bases between the two germline ends. The CDR3 is made up of 16 amino acids.

The clonotype was recovered from a human donor with multiple sclerosis. The chain carries TRBV5-1 and TRBJ2-3; no firm D call. Sequenced input: CD4+ T cells from PBMCs. CDR3 in DNA: TGCGCCAGCAGCCTTCTCGGATCCCGACAAGCAGATACGCAGTATTTT. This gives the protein CASSLLGSRQADTQYF.